The 5 T cell receptor beta chains listed next were all sequenced from one sample in a study of blood T cells in healthy people across ages. The second PCR ran about 6 to 12 cycles with a sample-barcoded 5' primer and J-beta primers. MiXCR was run by TCRdb on the 5' RACE reads, yielding one entry per CDR3 protein. The sample records approximately 800,000 distinct CDR3 sequences, roughly three fifths being singletons. The sample consisted of blood. These receptors were obtained from a man aged 35 to 55 in good health.

Only a few counts were recorded for this clonotype. The chain employs TRBV29-1 and TRBJ2-1; no clear D. This CDR3 has 11 amino acids. V lost 3 bases and J lost 5, with 5 bases in between. Germline CDR1 SQVTM, CDR2 ANQGSEA. The CDR3 is CSVEADNEQFF. As DNA, the CDR3 is TGCAGCGTTGAGGCAGACAATGAGCAGTTCTTC.

This sequence joins TRBV2 and TRBJ2-3; weak D call: TRBD1 (6 bases). This CDR3 region has 17 residues. Looked up from germline, CDR1 is SNHLY and CDR2 is FYNNEI. Between the trimmed V and J ends, which lost 6 bases and 2 bases, there was a span of 21 bases. The CDR3 coding sequence is TGTGCCAGCAGACGTACAGGGTCGGGACACATCACAGATACGCAGTATTTT. This encodes CASRRTGSGHITDTQYF.

The chain has TRBV28 and TRBJ2-5; the match to TRBD2 covers 9 bases. Germline CDR1 MDHEN, CDR2 SYDVKM. The CDR3 loop spans 16 amino acids. The ends lost 5 bases at V and 1 base at J; junction bases unmatched: 8. CDR3 bases: TGTGCCAGCAGTCCCTGGGGAGCGGGGGGCCAAGAGACCCAGTACTTC. Amino acids: CASSPWGAGGQETQYF.

This clonotype was seen ten or more times. V usage is TRBV7-2 and J usage is TRBJ2-4, with D possibly called TRBD1 or TRBD2 (5 bases each). Germline CDR1 is SGHTA and CDR2 is FQGNSA. The CDR3 sequence is 15 residues long. V shed 5 bases and J shed 5 bases, with 16 bases lying between them. The CDR3 DNA sequence: TGTGCCAGCAGCGCCCGGGACGGGATAGAAAACATTCAGTACTTC. Translated: CASSARDGIENIQYF. The complete variable domain, with remaining parts taken from reference TRBV7-2 and TRBJ2-4, reads GAGVSQSPSNKVTEKGKDVELRCDPISGHTALYWYRQSLGQGLEFLIYFQGNSAPDKSGLPSDRFSAERTGGSVSTLTIQRTQQEDSAVYLCASSARDGIENIQYFGAGTRLSVL.

This sequence joins TRBV6-2 or TRBV6-3 and TRBJ2-1; 8 nucleotides match TRBD1. This CDR3 comprises 15 residues. V shed 5 bases, J shed 1 base, and the junction held 4 bases outside the gene matches. Germline V CDR1 and CDR2: MNHEY, SVGEGT. CDR3 nucleotide sequence: TGTGCCAGCAGTCTCCGGGACAGGTCCTACAATGAGCAGTTCTTC. Encoded protein: CASSLRDRSYNEQFF.